Sequencing of this T cell receptor (beta chain) was carried out in a study of Tregs in tolerant kidney transplant recipients. Study context: Recipient cells were told from donor cells by antibody staining.

Comment on this clone: The antigen is unknown.

This CDR3 has 13 residues. In germline, CDR1 is SGHAT, CDR2 FQNNGV. V was cut by 0 bases and J by 12 bases, with 12 bases left in between. TCRdb's table, derived via immunoSEQ multiplex PCR, lists solely in-frame clones and lacks some. The sample holds 30,000 or so clones; 82% are singletons and the top ten take approximately 2.1%. The sequence was collected from a human donor in good health. The rearrangement links TRBV11-2 to TRBJ2-1; TRBD1 is a possible D gene (5 bases). Sequencing used Tregs from blood cultured with allogeneic cells. The CDR3 loop reads CASSLEARQGQFF. As DNA, the CDR3 is TGTGCCAGCAGCTTAGAGGCCCGGCAGGGGCAGTTCTTC. Variable domain in full (rest from reference TRBV11-2 and TRBJ2-1): EAGVAQSPRYKIIEKRQSVAFWCNPISGHATLYWYQQILGQGPKLLIQFQNNGVVDDSQLPKDRFSAERLKGVDSTLKIQPAKLEDSAVYLCASSLEARQGQFFGPGTRLTVL.